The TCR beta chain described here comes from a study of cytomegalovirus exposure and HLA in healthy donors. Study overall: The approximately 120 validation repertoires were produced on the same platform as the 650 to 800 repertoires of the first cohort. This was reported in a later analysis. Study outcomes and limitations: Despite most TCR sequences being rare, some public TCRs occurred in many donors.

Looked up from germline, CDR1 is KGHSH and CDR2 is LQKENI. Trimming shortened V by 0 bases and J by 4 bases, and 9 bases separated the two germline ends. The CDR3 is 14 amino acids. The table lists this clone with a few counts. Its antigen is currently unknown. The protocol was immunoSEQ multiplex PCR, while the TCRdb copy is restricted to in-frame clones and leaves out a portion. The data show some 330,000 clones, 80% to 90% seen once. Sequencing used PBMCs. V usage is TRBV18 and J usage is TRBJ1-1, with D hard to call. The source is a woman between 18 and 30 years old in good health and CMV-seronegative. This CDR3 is CASSPPGRGTEAFF. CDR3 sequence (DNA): TGTGCCAGCTCACCACCCGGACGGGGCACTGAAGCTTTCTTT.